This T cell receptor (beta chain) derives from a study of identical twins. The sample holds many counts of this clonotype. Germline trimming cut 6 bases from V and 8 bases from J; bases unmatched to any gene: 11. From germline, CDR1 is MNHNS and CDR2 SASEGT. The CDR3 length is 15 residues. TCRdb recomputed calls from the 5' RACE reads with MiXCR, one row per CDR3 protein. The table records fewer than 800,000 distinct CDR3 sequences, under 8.5% of them present only once. This sample was shared with a second study, whose subject was yellow fever vaccine responses in identical twins.

The TCR comes from a woman under 30 in good health. Sequences were obtained from PBMCs. The chain combines TRBV6-1 with TRBJ1-4; 8 nucleotides agree with TRBD1. As DNA, the CDR3 is TGTGCCAGCAGCGACCTCGGGACAGGAGAGGAAAAACTGTTTTTT. This encodes CASSDLGTGEEKLFF.